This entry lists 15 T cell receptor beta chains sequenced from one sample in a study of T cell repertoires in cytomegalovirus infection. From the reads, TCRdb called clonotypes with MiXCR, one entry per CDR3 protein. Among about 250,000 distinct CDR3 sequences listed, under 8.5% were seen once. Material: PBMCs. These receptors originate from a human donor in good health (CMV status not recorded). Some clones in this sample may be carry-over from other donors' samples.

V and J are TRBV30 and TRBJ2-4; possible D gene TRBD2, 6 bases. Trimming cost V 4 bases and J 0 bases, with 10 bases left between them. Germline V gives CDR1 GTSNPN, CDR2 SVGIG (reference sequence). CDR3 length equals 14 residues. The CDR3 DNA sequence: TGTGCCTGGAACGCGGGACTAGCCAAAAACATTCAGTACTTC. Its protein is CAWNAGLAKNIQYF.

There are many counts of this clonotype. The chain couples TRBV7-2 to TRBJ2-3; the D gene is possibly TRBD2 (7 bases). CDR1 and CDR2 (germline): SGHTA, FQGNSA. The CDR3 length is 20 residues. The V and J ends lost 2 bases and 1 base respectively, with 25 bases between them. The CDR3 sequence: CASSLRTRAVGGAGTDTQYF. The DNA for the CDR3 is TGTGCCAGCAGCTTAAGGACTCGGGCCGTAGGGGGGGCCGGCACAGATACGCAGTATTTT.

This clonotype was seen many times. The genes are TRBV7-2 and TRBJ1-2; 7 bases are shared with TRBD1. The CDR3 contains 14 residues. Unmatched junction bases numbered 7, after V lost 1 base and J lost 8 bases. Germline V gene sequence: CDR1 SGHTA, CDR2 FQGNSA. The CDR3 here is CASSLGGGTRGYTF. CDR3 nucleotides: TGTGCCAGCAGCTTAGGAGGGGGCACGCGGGGCTACACCTTC.

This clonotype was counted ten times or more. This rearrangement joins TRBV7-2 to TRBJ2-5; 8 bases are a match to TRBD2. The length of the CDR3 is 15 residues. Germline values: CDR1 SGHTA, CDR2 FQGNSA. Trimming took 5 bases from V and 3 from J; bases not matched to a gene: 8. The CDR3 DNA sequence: TGTGCCAGCAGCCGGGGGGGGGCAGCTAAAGAGACCCAGTACTTC. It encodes CASSRGGAAKETQYF.

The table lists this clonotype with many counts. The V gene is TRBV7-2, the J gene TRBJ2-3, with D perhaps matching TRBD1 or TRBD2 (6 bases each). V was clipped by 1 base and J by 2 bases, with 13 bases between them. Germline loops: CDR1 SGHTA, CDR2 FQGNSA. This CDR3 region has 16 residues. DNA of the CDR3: TGTGCCAGCAGCTTAGGAGGGGGGAACCCCACAGATACGCAGTATTTT. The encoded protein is CASSLGGGNPTDTQYF.

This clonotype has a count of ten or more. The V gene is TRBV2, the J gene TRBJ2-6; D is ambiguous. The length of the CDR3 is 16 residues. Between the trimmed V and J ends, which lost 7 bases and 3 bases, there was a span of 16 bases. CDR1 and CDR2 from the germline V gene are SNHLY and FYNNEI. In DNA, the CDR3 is TGTGCCAGCAAAGCCTACTGGACGAGTGGGGCCAACGTCCTGACTTTC. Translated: CASKAYWTSGANVLTF.

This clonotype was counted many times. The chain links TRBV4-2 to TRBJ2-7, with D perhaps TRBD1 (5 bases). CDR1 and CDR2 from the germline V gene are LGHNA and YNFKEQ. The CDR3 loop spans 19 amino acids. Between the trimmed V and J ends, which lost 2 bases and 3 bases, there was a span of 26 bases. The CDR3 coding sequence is TGTGCCAGCAGCCAATTAAGGACAAAAAGTCTTAAGCATTTCTACGAGCAGTACTTC. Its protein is CASSQLRTKSLKHFYEQYF.

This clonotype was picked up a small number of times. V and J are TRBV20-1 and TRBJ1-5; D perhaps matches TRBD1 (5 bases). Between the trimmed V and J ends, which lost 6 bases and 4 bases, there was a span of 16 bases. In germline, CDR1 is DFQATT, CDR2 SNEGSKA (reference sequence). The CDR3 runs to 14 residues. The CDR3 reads CSAGSGVGNQPQHF. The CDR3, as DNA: TGCAGTGCGGGATCGGGGGTGGGGAATCAGCCCCAGCATTTT.

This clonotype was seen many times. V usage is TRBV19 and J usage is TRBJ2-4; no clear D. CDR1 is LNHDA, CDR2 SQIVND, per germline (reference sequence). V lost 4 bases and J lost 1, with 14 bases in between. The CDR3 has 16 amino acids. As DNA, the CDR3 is TGTGCCAGTAGTAGAGGAGATACTACCGCCAAAAACATTCAGTACTTC. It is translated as CASSRGDTTAKNIQYF.

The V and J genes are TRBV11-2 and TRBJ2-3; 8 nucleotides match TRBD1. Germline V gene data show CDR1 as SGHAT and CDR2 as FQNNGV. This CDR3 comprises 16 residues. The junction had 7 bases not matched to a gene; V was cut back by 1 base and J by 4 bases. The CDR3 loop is CASSLVGTGYPDTQYF. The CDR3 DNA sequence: TGTGCCAGCAGCTTAGTGGGGACAGGTTATCCAGATACGCAGTATTTT.

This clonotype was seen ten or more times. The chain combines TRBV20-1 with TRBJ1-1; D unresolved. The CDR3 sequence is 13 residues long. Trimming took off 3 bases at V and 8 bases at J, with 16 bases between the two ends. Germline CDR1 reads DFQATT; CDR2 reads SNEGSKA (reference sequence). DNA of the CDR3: TGCAGTGCTAGGGACGGGTCCGGGTTCGAAGCTTTCTTT. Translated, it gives CSARDGSGFEAFF.

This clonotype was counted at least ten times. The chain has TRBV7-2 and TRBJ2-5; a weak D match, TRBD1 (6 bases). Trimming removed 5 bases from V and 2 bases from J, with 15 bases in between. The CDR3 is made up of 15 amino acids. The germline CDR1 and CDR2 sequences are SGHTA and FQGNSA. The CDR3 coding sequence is TGTGCCAGCAGCGCCCAGACAGGAATTCAAGAGACCCAGTACTTC. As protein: CASSAQTGIQETQYF.

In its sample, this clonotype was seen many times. CDR3 sequence: CASSLADLLRGYTF. CDR3 in DNA: TGTGCCAGCAGCTTAGCGGATCTTTTAAGGGGCTACACCTTC. This sequence joins TRBV7-8 and TRBJ1-2; unclear D gene. The germline gives CDR1 SGHVS, CDR2 FQNEAQ. CDR3 length: 14 amino acids. Deletions cut 0 bases from V and 8 bases from J, with 13 bases between.

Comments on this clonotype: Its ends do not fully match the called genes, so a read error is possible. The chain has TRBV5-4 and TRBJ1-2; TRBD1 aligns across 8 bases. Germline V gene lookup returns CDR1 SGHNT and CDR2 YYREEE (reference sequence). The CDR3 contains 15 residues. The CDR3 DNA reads TGTGCCAGCAGCCCGGACAGGGCCTATAACTATGGCCACACCTTC. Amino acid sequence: CASSPDRAYNYGHTF.

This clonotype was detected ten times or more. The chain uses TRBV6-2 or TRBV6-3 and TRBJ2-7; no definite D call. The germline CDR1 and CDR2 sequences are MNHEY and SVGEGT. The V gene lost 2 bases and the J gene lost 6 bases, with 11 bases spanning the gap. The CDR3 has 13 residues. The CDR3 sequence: CASSYDDLFEQYF. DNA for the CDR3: TGTGCCAGCAGTTACGACGACCTCTTCGAGCAGTACTTC.